The 32 T cell receptor beta chains in this list originate from one sample, sequenced in a study of cytomegalovirus exposure and HLA in healthy donors. PCR was performed using 60 Vbeta and 13 Jbeta primers. Some clones are missing from TCRdb's copy, which holds only in-frame ones; the method was immunoSEQ multiplex PCR. The data show approximately 170,000 clones, with over 80% seen just once and roughly 1.2% held by the top ten. Sequencing was carried out using PBMCs. The receptor set was obtained from a boy aged 2-9 years in good health and CMV-seronegative.

This clone was counted only a few times. The chain has TRBV9 and TRBJ2-1; 8 bases are shared with TRBD2. The junction had 8 bases not matched to a gene; V was cut back by 0 bases and J by 6 bases. The CDR3 spans 16 residues. The germline CDR1 and CDR2 sequences are SGDLS and YYNGEE. The CDR3 sequence is CASSVGGGLGSNEQFF. CDR3 nucleotide sequence: TGTGCCAGCAGCGTAGGTGGGGGACTAGGATCCAATGAGCAGTTCTTC.

The chain links TRBV27 to TRBJ2-7; a weak D match, TRBD2 (5 bases). Trimming took off 6 bases at V and 5 bases at J, with 17 bases between the two ends. This CDR3 is built from 14 residues. Looked up from germline, CDR1 is MNHEY and CDR2 is SMNVEV (reference sequence). The CDR3 protein is CASSRSRFGNEQYF. The CDR3 nucleotides read TGTGCCAGCAGCCGTTCTAGATTCGGGAACGAGCAGTACTTC.

The chain recombines TRBV5-1 with TRBJ2-2; TRBD1 is a possible D gene (5 bases). The CDR3 is 17 amino acids. V was pared by 0 bases and J by 4 bases, with 16 bases between. Germline V CDR1 and CDR2: SGHRS, YFSETQ. The CDR3 DNA reads as TGCGCCAGCAGCTTGGCCCCAGGGCTCTTTCGCACCGGGGAGCTGTTTTTT. Its translation: CASSLAPGLFRTGELFF.

This clone was seen a handful of times. CDR3 coding DNA: TGTGCCAGCAGCGAGGGAAAAGGTTCACCCCTCCACTTT. Amino acids: CASSEGKGSPLHF. The V gene is TRBV6-1, the J gene TRBJ1-6, with no clear D. V was shortened by 6 bases and J by 9 bases, with 12 bases between the two germline ends. Per germline, CDR1 MNHNS and CDR2 SASEGT. The CDR3 is 13 residues long.

The V and J genes are TRBV5-4 and TRBJ2-1, with D possibly being TRBD2 (5 bases). The CDR3 is 13 residues long. Germline CDR1 is SGHNT and CDR2 is YYREEE (reference sequence). Trimming removed 0 bases at V and 7 bases at J, with 8 bases between. The CDR3 region has the DNA TGTGCCAGCAGCTTGGGGACGGGGAATGAGCAGTTCTTC. Amino acids: CASSLGTGNEQFF.

The rearrangement joins TRBV7-8 to TRBJ1-1, with D tentatively TRBD1 (6 bases). Germline V gene sequence: CDR1 SGHVS, CDR2 FQNEAQ. With 0 bases removed from V and 10 bases from J, the gap between germline ends came to 15 bases. The CDR3 totals 14 residues. CDR3 in DNA: TGTGCCAGCAGCTTAGCAAGGGGGGGCGGCGGAGCTTTCTTT. Amino acids: CASSLARGGGGAFF. The variable domain in full, with the rest retrieved from reference TRBV7-8 and TRBJ1-1, is GAGVSQSPRYKVAKRGQDVALRCDPISGHVSLFWYQQALGQGPEFLTYFQNEAQLDKSGLPSDRFFAERPEGSVSTLKIQRTQQEDSAVYLCASSLARGGGGAFFGQGTRLTVV.

This chain uses TRBV5-6 with TRBJ2-7; possible D gene TRBD2, 6 bases. V lost 5 bases, J lost 5 bases, and 14 bases lay in between. The CDR3 length is 13 residues. Looked up from germline, CDR1 is SGHDT and CDR2 is YYEEEE. The CDR3 bases are TGTGCCAGCAGAGGGAGGTTTAGAGACGAGCAGTACTTC. Translating it yields CASRGRFRDEQYF.

The genes are TRBV19 and TRBJ2-6; tentatively, D is TRBD1 (6 bases). Germline V gene data show CDR1 as LNHDA and CDR2 as SQIVND (reference sequence). The CDR3 is made up of 18 amino acids. The V and J ends lost 7 bases and 1 base respectively, with 20 bases between them. CDR3 amino acids: CASTLSGTLYSGANVLTF. In DNA, the CDR3 is TGTGCCAGTACCCTTTCGGGGACACTATATTCTGGGGCCAACGTCCTGACTTTC. Supplemented by reference TRBV19 and TRBJ2-6, the full variable domain reads DGGITQSPKYLFRKEGQNVTLSCEQNLNHDAMYWYRQDPGQGLRLIYYSQIVNDFQKGDIAEGYSVSREKKESFPLTVTSAQKNPTAFYLCASTLSGTLYSGANVLTFGAGSRLTVL.

V is TRBV5-4 and J is TRBJ2-2, with TRBD1 as a possible D gene (5 bases). The ends were cut back, 0 bases at V and 5 bases at J, with 8 bases in the middle. The CDR3 consists of 14 residues. Germline V CDR1 and CDR2: SGHNT, YYREEE (reference sequence). CDR3 sequence (DNA): TGTGCCAGCAGCTTGGCAGGGCGGACCGGGGAGCTGTTTTTT. This translates into CASSLAGRTGELFF.

This chain joins TRBV7-8 and TRBJ1-2; TRBD1 aligns across 9 bases. CDR3 length: 19 residues. Germline V gives CDR1 SGHVS, CDR2 FQNEAQ. The trim removed 5 bases at V and 1 base at J, leaving 17 bases unmatched. CDR3 bases: TGTGCCAGCAGCCGCATTGTTGAACAGGGGGCCCCGATTAACTATGGCTACACCTTC. Translating gives CASSRIVEQGAPINYGYTF.

The chain links TRBV6-1 to TRBJ1-2; weak D call: TRBD1 (6 bases). CDR1 MNHNS and CDR2 SASEGT come from the germline V gene. This CDR3 comprises 17 residues. Trimming pared 4 bases from V and 2 bases from J, leaving 20 bases between. The DNA of the CDR3 is TGTGCCAGCAGTGTCTTGCTACAGGGAAAGGTCAACTATGGCTACACCTTC. Residues: CASSVLLQGKVNYGYTF.

This clone was detected a few times. The J gene is TRBJ2-7, the V gene TRBV27; no clear D gene. CDR1 and CDR2 (germline): MNHEY, SMNVEV (reference sequence). The V gene lost 6 bases and the J gene lost 2 bases, with 17 bases spanning the gap. This CDR3 is 15 amino acids long. CDR3 amino acids: CASRLSGSQAYEQYF. In DNA, the CDR3 is TGTGCCAGCAGACTATCCGGGTCCCAAGCCTACGAGCAGTACTTC.

This clone was seen a few times. The chain joins TRBV7-2 to TRBJ1-1; D possibly corresponds to TRBD1 (6 bases). CDR1 SGHTA and CDR2 FQGNSA come from the germline V gene. V lost 3 bases, J lost 0 bases, and 17 bases lay in between. The CDR3 runs 17 residues. The CDR3, as DNA: TGTGCCAGCAGCTTTAAGGGGCCCGGACAGATGAACACTGAAGCTTTCTTT. Translation: CASSFKGPGQMNTEAFF. The full variable domain, in which reference TRBV7-2 and TRBJ1-1 provide the parts outside the CDR3, is GAGVSQSPSNKVTEKGKDVELRCDPISGHTALYWYRQSLGQGLEFLIYFQGNSAPDKSGLPSDRFSAERTGGSVSTLTIQRTQQEDSAVYLCASSFKGPGQMNTEAFFGQGTRLTVV.

The chain combines TRBV5-4 with TRBJ1-1; D remains unclear. Germline values: CDR1 SGHNT, CDR2 YYREEE (reference sequence). With 4 bases removed from V and 1 base from J, the gap between germline ends came to 8 bases. The CDR3 totals 13 residues. CDR3 in DNA: TGTGCCAGCAGCCCACGCGGGAACACTGAAGCTTTCTTT. It translates to CASSPRGNTEAFF.

This clone was seen only once. The chain couples TRBV6-1 to TRBJ1-5, with TRBD1 identical over 9 bases. Germline CDR1 reads MNHNS; CDR2 reads SASEGT. The V segment lost 2 bases and the J segment 7 bases; nucleotides outside the gene matches: 6. The CDR3 runs 15 residues. CDR3 residues: CASSELGTGLQPQHF. CDR3 DNA: TGTGCCAGCAGTGAACTCGGGACAGGGTTGCAGCCCCAGCATTTT.

A remark on this clone: Because the CDR3 is missing its conserved closing phenylalanine or tryptophan, this is likely a read error. Because the CDR3's place on the DNA is in doubt, the DNA is left out and the CDR3 is given as listed by TCRdb. This rearrangement joins TRBV30 to TRBJ1-1; the listed D gene, TRBD1, was not tested against the DNA. The CDR3 spans 13 residues, counting both ends. Germline-derived CDR1 and CDR2 are GTSNPN and SVGIG (reference sequence). This CDR3 is CAWSVGPAGASEL.

The J gene is TRBJ1-1, the V gene TRBV2, with D possibly TRBD1 on 5 matching bases. The germline V and J ends were trimmed by 7 bases and 6 bases, with 18 bases remaining between them. The CDR3 runs 14 residues. Germline CDR1 is SNHLY and CDR2 is FYNNEI. CDR3 nucleotides: TGTGCCAGCACGGGGGTACTTGTTCGCCCTGAAGCTTTCTTT. Translation gives CASTGVLVRPEAFF.

This sequence joins TRBV28 and TRBJ1-4, with unresolved D. CDR1 and CDR2 (germline): MDHEN, SYDVKM. Trimming removed 7 bases from V and 8 bases from J, with 14 bases in between. This CDR3 contains 13 residues. CDR3 protein: CASTPSGREKLFF. The CDR3 coding sequence is TGTGCCAGCACCCCCTCAGGTCGCGAAAAACTGTTTTTT. Variable domain in full (rest from reference TRBV28 and TRBJ1-4): DVKVTQSSRYLVKRTGEKVFLECVQDMDHENMFWYRQDPGLGLRLIYFSYDVKMKEKGDIPEGYSVSREKKERFSLILESASTNQTSMYLCASTPSGREKLFFGSGTQLSVL.

The chain joins TRBV11-2 to TRBJ1-4; D is uncertain. Germline loops: CDR1 SGHAT, CDR2 FQNNGV. V dropped 1 base and J dropped 7 bases, with 13 bases sitting between them. The CDR3 runs 15 residues. DNA of the CDR3: TGTGCCAGCAGCTTAGTTGATCAAGGAGGTGAAAAACTGTTTTTT. It yields the protein CASSLVDQGGEKLFF. Full variable domain (rest looked up from reference TRBV11-2 and TRBJ1-4): EAGVAQSPRYKIIEKRQSVAFWCNPISGHATLYWYQQILGQGPKLLIQFQNNGVVDDSQLPKDRFSAERLKGVDSTLKIQPAKLEDSAVYLCASSLVDQGGEKLFFGSGTQLSVL.

V gene TRBV29-1 combines with J gene TRBJ2-3, with D possibly being TRBD1 (6 bases). This CDR3 is 14 amino acids long. V gave up 1 base and J gave up 4 bases, with 12 bases separating them. Germline loops: CDR1 SQVTM, CDR2 ANQGSEA. The CDR3 coding sequence is TGCAGCGTTGAAGCATTGGCAGGGGCAGATACGCAGTATTTT. Residues: CSVEALAGADTQYF.

CDR3 coding DNA: TGCGCCAGCAGCCAAGAGGCCTTTGGGGGGGCAGTGACAGATACGCAGTATTTT. Protein: CASSQEAFGGAVTDTQYF. The chain uses TRBV4-3 and TRBJ2-3; D perhaps matches TRBD2 (7 bases). The CDR3 covers 18 residues. Looked up from germline, CDR1 is LGHNA and CDR2 is YSLEER. Trimming cost V 0 bases and J 3 bases, with 19 bases left between them.

The chain links TRBV28 to TRBJ2-2, with 11 nucleotides matching TRBD1. The CDR3 contains 17 residues. In germline, CDR1 is MDHEN, CDR2 SYDVKM. With 2 bases clipped from V and 3 bases from J, the junction kept 5 bases outside the gene matches. The CDR3 DNA sequence: TGTGCCAGCAGTTTACGGACAGGGGGCGCCCACACCGGGGAGCTGTTTTTT. It translates to CASSLRTGGAHTGELFF.

V gene TRBV19 combines with J gene TRBJ1-1; D is unclear. The CDR3 has 15 amino acids. CDR1 is LNHDA and CDR2 is SQIVND in the germline V gene (reference sequence). The germline V and J ends were trimmed by 1 base and 4 bases, with 13 bases remaining between them. The CDR3 nucleotides read TGTGCCAGTAGTATAGGAAAGGGAGGAGGCACTGAAGCTTTCTTT. This codes for CASSIGKGGGTEAFF.

This chain connects TRBV4-1 to TRBJ1-2, with 9 bases that match TRBD1. Germline V CDR1 and CDR2: MGHRA, YSYEKL. CDR3 length: 17 amino acids. Unmatched junction bases numbered 9, after V lost 4 bases and J lost 0 bases. CDR3: CASSPDTGQGPNYGYTF. In DNA form, the CDR3 reads TGCGCCAGCAGCCCTGACACCGGACAGGGGCCTAACTATGGCTACACCTTC.

J is TRBJ2-5 and V is TRBV14; TRBD1 matches at 7 bases. CDR1 and CDR2 (germline): SGHDN, FVKESK. The CDR3 spans 15 residues. With V trimmed by 0 bases and J by 4 bases, 5 bases remained unmatched. The CDR3, as DNA: TGTGCCAGCAGCCAAGATTTAACAGGGGCAGAGACCCAGTACTTC. Its protein is CASSQDLTGAETQYF.

The chain is built from TRBV7-3 and TRBJ2-5, with 15 bases fitting TRBD2. CDR3 length equals 15 residues. Trimming cost V 5 bases and J 6 bases; bases outside gene matches: 4. Germline-derived CDR1 and CDR2 are SGHTA and FQGTGA. CDR3 DNA sequence: TGTGCCAGCAGCCTTGGGACTAGCGGGAGGAAGACCCAGTACTTC. Protein: CASSLGTSGRKTQYF. The variable domain in full, completed from reference TRBV7-3 and TRBJ2-5, reads GAGVSQTPSNKVTEKGKYVELRCDPISGHTALYWYRQSLGQGPEFLIYFQGTGAADDSGLPNDRFFAVRPEGSVSTLKIQRTERGDSAVYLCASSLGTSGRKTQYFGPGTRLLVL.

This chain uses TRBV14 with TRBJ2-2, with TRBD1 identical over 9 bases. The CDR3 is 14 amino acids. Germline CDR1 is SGHDN and CDR2 is FVKESK. The V and J ends lost 5 bases and 7 bases, in that order; junction bases with no gene match: 5. This CDR3 reads CASSTGGLIGELFF. The CDR3 DNA reads as TGTGCCAGCAGCACAGGGGGCCTTATCGGGGAGCTGTTTTTT.

The chain couples TRBV7-2 to TRBJ2-1, with D possibly TRBD2 on 6 matching bases. V was trimmed by 2 bases and J by 4 bases, leaving 12 bases between them. The CDR3 runs 15 residues. Germline loops: CDR1 SGHTA, CDR2 FQGNSA. The CDR3 nucleotides are TGTGCCAGCAGCTTATACTCAGCGGGTTACAATGAGCAGTTCTTC. The encoded protein is CASSLYSAGYNEQFF.

The chain couples TRBV5-1 to TRBJ2-2, with D tentatively TRBD2 (6 bases). The germline V and J ends were trimmed by 3 bases and 3 bases, with 6 bases remaining between them. There are 13 residues in the CDR3. Germline CDR1 is SGHRS and CDR2 is YFSETQ. The CDR3 sequence: CASSWDYTGELFF. The CDR3 bases are TGCGCCAGCAGCTGGGACTACACCGGGGAGCTGTTTTTT.

This clone showed up just once. The chain combines TRBV5-4 with TRBJ2-7, with 10 nucleotides matching TRBD1. CDR1 SGHNT and CDR2 YYREEE come from the germline V gene (reference sequence). This CDR3 has 16 amino acids. With V trimmed by 3 bases and J by 2 bases, 8 bases remained unmatched. The CDR3 sequence is CASSSIPGQGTYEQYV. The CDR3 DNA reads as TGTGCCAGCAGCTCGATCCCGGGACAGGGGACCTACGAGCAGTACGTC.

J is TRBJ1-1 and V is TRBV30; possibly TRBD1 for D (6 bases). Germline CDR1 is GTSNPN and CDR2 is SVGIG (reference sequence). The CDR3 has 13 residues. Trimming pared 1 base from V and 1 base from J, leaving 7 bases between. The CDR3 sequence is CAWSEDRNTEAFF. The CDR3 DNA reads TGTGCCTGGAGTGAGGACAGGAACACTGAAGCTTTCTTT.

The chain couples TRBV7-2 to TRBJ2-2; the match to TRBD2 covers 10 bases. Looked up from germline, CDR1 is SGHTA and CDR2 is FQGNSA. The CDR3 totals 18 residues. Trimming cost V 5 bases and J 5 bases; bases outside gene matches: 14. CDR3 DNA: TGTGCCAGCAGCATCTGGCTAGCGGGGGCCGGGGGAACCGGGGAGCTGTTTTTT. It is translated as CASSIWLAGAGGTGELFF.